A single T cell receptor (beta chain) is shown here with its context. Its matching antigen is unknown. The data are from a study of CXCR3-negative and CXCR3-positive naive CD8 T cells. General study points: TRBV-TRBJ usage was similar across naive CXCR3 subsets but distinct in memory cells. Naive CXCR3-positive cells had TRB CDR3s more hydrophobic than those of CXCR3-negative naive cells. Upon cryopreservation, CXCR3 expression partially decreased, and most assays used fresh PBMCs.

The TRB libraries of cDNA were built by UMI-labeled 5' RACE. Reanalyzing the 5' RACE reads, TCRdb keeps one entry per CDR3 protein, without DNA. In total, the table holds 55,000 to 75,000 distinct CDR3 sequences. This CDR3 region has 15 residues. CDR1 is SGDLS and CDR2 is YYNGEE in the germline V gene. The TCR was taken from a human donor in good health. Some clones in this sample may be carry-over from other donors' samples. The sample was naive CXCR3+ CD8+ T cells from blood. As for subset: CD45RO-CCR7+CD27+CD95- naive CD8+ T cells expressing CXCR3 (TNR3+). This chain links TRBV9 with TRBJ2-7; TCRdb's D call, TRBD1, is unchecked because there is no DNA. CDR3 sequence reads: CASSGPGTGGHEQYF.